These T cell receptor beta chains were read from a single sample in a study of shared clonotypes between healthy human individuals. Clones were read by immunoSEQ multiplex PCR, and TCRdb kept only the in-frame ones, dropping some. The repertoire includes over a million clones, approximately 70% of them detected once, and approximately 1.5% sits in the top ten. Sequences were obtained from memory CD4+ T cells sorted from blood. These receptors were obtained from a man between 18 and 35 years old in good health. Each CDR3 is given with its conserved first and last residue. The D gene is left open where the match is weak. Clone size is not always given. Where it is, it says once, few, many or a class for expanded clones.

CDR3 length,D gene,clone size,V gene,J gene,CDR3 protein,CDR3 DNA
12,TRBD1,-,TRBV28,TRBJ2-7,CATWDRLNEQYF,TGTGCCACCTGGGACAGGCTCAACGAGCAGTACTTC
14,-,-,TRBV27,TRBJ2-7,CASSLGRQAYEQYF,TGTGCCAGCAGTTTAGGGAGACAGGCCTACGAGCAGTACTTC
13,TRBD2,-,TRBV10-3,TRBJ2-1,CAIRGLAGDEQFF,TGTGCCATCCGAGGACTAGCGGGAGATGAGCAGTTCTTC
15,-,-,TRBV28,TRBJ1-5,CASSLSGHNYQPQHF,TGTGCCAGCAGTTTATCAGGACACAACTATCAGCCCCAGCATTTT
15,TRBD1,-,TRBV7-2,TRBJ1-6,CASSPQGAPNSPLHF,TGTGCCAGCAGCCCGCAGGGGGCGCCGAATTCACCCCTCCACTTT
14,TRBD2,-,TRBV29-1,TRBJ2-1,CSVGKREVDNEQFF,TGCAGCGTTGGAAAGCGGGAGGTTGACAATGAGCAGTTCTTC
15,TRBD2,-,TRBV10-3,TRBJ2-5,CAISESGTRQETQYF,TGTGCCATCAGTGAGTCGGGGACTAGGCAAGAGACCCAGTACTTC
12,-,-,TRBV28,TRBJ1-5,CASSGAAQPQHF,TGTGCCAGCAGTGGGGCAGCTCAGCCCCAGCATTTT
15,TRBD1,-,TRBV10-3,TRBJ1-5,CAIKTGGTINQPQHF,TGTGCCATCAAGACAGGGGGGACAATTAATCAGCCCCAGCATTTT
15,-,-,TRBV10-2,TRBJ1-3,CASSESSVSGNTIYF,TGCGCCAGCAGTGAGAGTTCAGTATCTGGAAACACCATATATTTT
14,-,-,TRBV7-8,TRBJ2-7,CASSIRGSSYEQYF,TGTGCCAGCAGCATTAGGGGGAGCTCCTACGAGCAGTACTTC
13,TRBD1,-,TRBV2,TRBJ2-1,CASTPNRGAEQFF,TGTGCCAGCACCCCTAACAGGGGTGCTGAGCAGTTCTTC
15,-,-,TRBV2,TRBJ1-2,CASGPPGLTNYGYTF,TGTGCCAGCGGACCCCCGGGCTTAACTAACTATGGCTACACCTTC
13,TRBD1,-,TRBV6-1,TRBJ2-2,CASGTGATGELFF,TGTGCCAGCGGGACAGGGGCCACCGGGGAGCTGTTTTTT
14,-,-,TRBV10-2,TRBJ1-5,CASSVSGGNQPQHF,TGCGCCAGCAGTGTATCAGGGGGCAATCAGCCCCAGCATTTT
16,TRBD1,-,TRBV5-1,TRBJ1-4,CASSRTGVATNEKLFF,TGCGCCAGCAGCAGGACAGGGGTGGCGACTAATGAAAAACTGTTTTTT
15,-,-,TRBV18,TRBJ1-3,CASSPRQTSGNTIYF,TGTGCCAGCTCACCGCGTCAGACCTCTGGAAACACCATATATTTT
14,TRBD2,-,TRBV6-5,TRBJ2-7,CASRGTSGRGEQYF,TGTGCCAGCAGGGGGACTAGCGGGAGGGGCGAGCAGTACTTC
13,TRBD2,few,TRBV30,TRBJ2-1,CAWRRTSGNEQFF,TGTGCCTGGAGAAGGACTAGCGGCAATGAGCAGTTCTTC
17,-,few,TRBV1,TRBJ1-4,CTSSQEAAEGGREKLFF,TGCACCAGCAGCCAAGAAGCGGCTGAAGGGGGCAGAGAAAAACTGTTTTTT
15,-,-,TRBV10-2,TRBJ2-7,CASSESLALSYEQYF,TGCGCCAGCAGTGAGAGCCTAGCGTTATCCTACGAGCAGTACTTC
18,TRBD2,-,TRBV4-1,TRBJ2-1,CASSQDHISGISYNEQFF,TGCGCCAGCAGCCAAGATCACATTAGCGGGATATCCTACAATGAGCAGTTCTTC
15,-,few,TRBV30,TRBJ2-1,CAWRGGLGKYNEQFF,TGTGCCTGGAGAGGGGGATTGGGGAAGTACAATGAGCAGTTCTTC
16,TRBD1,few,TRBV5-1,TRBJ1-2,CASSSNWGGQVYGYTF,TGCGCCAGCAGCTCCAACTGGGGGGGACAGGTCTATGGCTACACCTTC
11,-,-,TRBV2,TRBJ2-5,CASNFQETQYF,TGTGCCAGCAACTTTCAAGAGACCCAGTACTTC
14,-,once,TRBV7-2,TRBJ2-3,CASSPVWGTDTQYF,TGTGCCAGCAGCCCCGTCTGGGGCACAGATACGCAGTATTTT
13,TRBD2,-,TRBV28,TRBJ2-5,CATRRAGEETQYF,TGTGCCACCCGGAGAGCGGGGGAAGAGACCCAGTACTTC
11,-,-,TRBV20-1,TRBJ2-7,CSARTLYEQYF,TGCAGTGCTAGGACATTATACGAGCAGTACTTC
14,TRBD1,once,TRBV7-8,TRBJ1-4,CASSRQGPNEKLFF,TGTGCCAGCAGCCGACAGGGACCTAATGAAAAACTGTTTTTT
17,TRBD1,-,TRBV9,TRBJ2-2,CASSPKTGGFGTGELFF,TGTGCCAGCAGCCCGAAAACAGGGGGGTTCGGCACCGGGGAGCTGTTTTTT
13,-,-,TRBV12-5,TRBJ2-7,CASAPDFSYEQYF,TGTGCTAGTGCCCCGGACTTTTCCTACGAGCAGTACTTC
16,TRBD2,-,TRBV27,TRBJ2-1,CASSLERGLAGNEQFF,TGTGCCAGCAGTTTAGAAAGGGGACTAGCGGGGAATGAGCAGTTCTTC
16,TRBD2,-,TRBV7-2,TRBJ2-5,CASSIRPSGSQETQYF,TGTGCCAGCAGCATAAGGCCTAGCGGGAGTCAGGAGACCCAGTACTTC
16,TRBD1,-,TRBV19,TRBJ2-2,CASSVGQGGSTGELFF,TGTGCCAGTAGTGTGGGACAGGGGGGAAGCACCGGGGAGCTGTTTTTT
16,-,-,TRBV28,TRBJ2-5,CASSSLRGAVQETQYF,TGTGCCAGCAGTTCCCTCCGGGGGGCGGTCCAAGAGACCCAGTACTTC
15,-,-,TRBV15,TRBJ1-1,CATSRGYGTDYEAFF,TGTGCCACCAGCAGAGGTTACGGGACCGATTATGAAGCTTTCTTT